The sequence of this T cell receptor (beta chain) was determined in a study of blood T cell repertoires in COVID-19 (dated by TCRdb to 2018 to 2021). Study-level background: Samples covering the acute and convalescent phases of COVID-19 were provided by collaborators in the United States, Italy and Spain. The prospective study material was composed of cDNA or gDNA derived from T cells, B-cell-depleted T cells, or PBMCs. The dataset comprised deeply sampled blood TCRbeta repertoires from subjects exposed to, actively infected with, or recovered from COVID-19. The repertoires were released in a freely available public database meant as a resource for research on the immune response to SARS-CoV-2. The samples were drawn from two sources: the first 160 participants of the ongoing ImmuneRACE study, and approximately 1,300 subjects contributed by 6 global collaborators. A de-identified subject ID, COVID-19 status, age in years and sex were almost always included in the sample metadata. Where available, HLA class I and class II types were obtained from metadata supplied by the sample provider rather than from assay-based typing. General conclusions and limits of the study: How much clinical and demographic metadata was included differed by source and by participant, and the metadata was provided uncurated.

As for this clone: This clone's antigen is unknown. Per-base qualities were not stored, and no clone one base away is much larger.

Collaborating institutions collected whole blood in K2EDTA tubes following their own protocols. For TCRbeta analysis, collaborators shipped samples as frozen whole blood, isolated PBMCs, or DNA extracted from either of those sample types. TCRbeta CDR3 regions were amplified from genomic DNA by means of the immunoSEQ Assay, a bias-controlled multiplex PCR. The published analysis was carried out like this. The number of nucleated cells in each sample was estimated from the amplification of reference gene primers within the assay. To quantify the absolute abundance of each unique TCRbeta CDR3 rearrangement, sequence reads were collapsed and filtered. For each sample, productive Simpson clonality was calculated as the square root of Simpson's diversity index across productive rearrangements. This immuneACCESS table, as held by TCRdb, lists in-frame sequences with V and J called but not all clones. Of the missing ones, under half trace to an unresolved V gene in checked studies; the others have no known cause. V and J calls and clone size are given by that table; D and trimming were obtained from the DNA. Within this sample are around 20,000 clones, with roughly 91% of them counted one time only. Of the sample, around 7.7% is held by the ten largest clones.

Per the germline V gene, SGHAT is the CDR1 and FQNNGV is the CDR2. Spanning cysteine to phenylalanine, the CDR3 consists of 14 amino acids. Only the CDR3 portion is preserved as DNA: 42 bases, with reading frame beginning at the first base. Trimming takes 6 bases off V and 4 bases off J; junction bases not matched to a gene: 6. The V and J genes are TRBV11-2 and TRBJ2-5, with 9 bases aligning to TRBD2. The clonotype comes from a woman aged 55-69 years with active COVID-19. The specimen sequenced was peripheral blood. The DNA sequence is given as TGTGCCAGCAGTTACCAGCGGGGGGTAGAGACCCAGTACTTC. It encodes CASSYQRGVETQYF.